Below are 7 T cell receptor beta chains sequenced from a single sample in a study of CD8 T cells in Susac syndrome. It was with random hexamers that 0.5 to 1 ug RNA was reverse transcribed. TCRdb ran MiXCR on the immunoSEQ multiplex PCR reads and lists one entry per CDR3 protein. The sample carries some 190,000 distinct CDR3 sequences, nearly 97% recorded once. Sequencing was carried out using CD4+ T cells from PBMCs. The receptors originated from a human donor with multiple sclerosis.

The chain carries TRBV5-1 and TRBJ2-3, with TRBD1 matching 9 bases. CDR1 is SGHRS and CDR2 is YFSETQ in the germline V gene. There are 16 residues in the CDR3. With 5 bases clipped from V and 4 bases from J, the junction kept 11 bases outside the gene matches. In DNA form, the CDR3 reads TGCGCCAGCAGTTCTCAAGGGACAGGGAGTGCAGATACGCAGTATTTT. This encodes CASSSQGTGSADTQYF.

This clonotype has a single count. The V and J genes are TRBV4-3 and TRBJ2-1; 8 bases map to TRBD2. The CDR3 sequence is 15 residues long. Germline CDR1 reads LGHNA; CDR2 reads YSLEER. V shed 1 base, J shed 8 bases, and the junction held 7 bases outside the gene matches. This chain's CDR3 is CASSQVGSGDDEQFF. The CDR3 nucleotides are TGCGCCAGCAGCCAAGTAGGTAGCGGGGATGATGAGCAGTTCTTC.

The chain has TRBV9 and TRBJ2-7, with no clear D. CDR3 size: 13 residues. Germline-derived CDR1 and CDR2 are SGDLS and YYNGEE. The V end was cut by 0 bases, the J end by 11 bases, with 15 bases between. In DNA, the CDR3 is TGTGCCAGCAGCGTAGAAGGCGCCGCCCCGGAGTACTTC. This encodes CASSVEGAAPEYF.

This rearrangement joins TRBV11-1 to TRBJ2-5; maybe TRBD2 (5 bases). This CDR3 comprises 13 residues. Germline values: CDR1 SGHAT, CDR2 FQDESV (reference sequence). V was trimmed by 7 bases and J by 5 bases, leaving 14 bases between them. The CDR3 sequence is CASTIGGAETQYF. Here the CDR3 DNA reads TGTGCCAGCACCATAGGAGGTGCCGAGACCCAGTACTTC.

The CDR3 protein is CSAGTGAGYEQYF. The CDR3 DNA reads as TGCAGCGCCGGAACAGGAGCAGGATACGAGCAGTACTTC. V usage is TRBV29-1 and J usage is TRBJ2-7; tentatively, D is TRBD1 (5 bases). The CDR3 contains 13 residues. Trimming took off 7 bases at V and 4 bases at J, with 17 bases between the two ends. Per the germline V gene, CDR1 is SQVTM and CDR2 is ANQGSEA.

The chain is built from TRBV28 and TRBJ2-5; D not certain. This CDR3 is 13 amino acids long. CDR1 and CDR2 (germline): MDHEN, SYDVKM. V was cut by 8 bases and J by 2 bases, with 12 bases left in between. The DNA of the CDR3 is TGTGCCAGCGGGGTTTTACCTCAAGAGACCCAGTACTTC. As protein: CASGVLPQETQYF.

V is TRBV30 and J is TRBJ2-6, with a weak D call TRBD1 (5 bases). Germline CDR1 and CDR2: GTSNPN and SVGIG (reference sequence). Trimming removed 4 bases at V and 0 bases at J, with 13 bases between. The CDR3 is 16 amino acids. CDR3: CAWKGQGYSGANVLTF. The CDR3 region has the DNA TGTGCCTGGAAGGGGCAGGGCTACTCTGGGGCCAACGTCCTGACTTTC.